The 29 T cell receptor beta chains below were found in one sample sequenced in a study of PD-1 blockade in classical Hodgkin lymphoma. Assay: immunoSEQ multiplex PCR; the TCRdb copy retains only in-frame clones and omits some. Of just under 65,000 clones detected, around 94% appear once; the ten largest clones hold 8%. As for time point: cycle 4 day 1 (C4D1), after five to seven weeks of nivolumab. There was relapse after autologous stem cell transplantation in every patient, and there was variation in brentuximab vedotin exposure. The specimen comprised peripheral blood mononuclear cells (PBMCs), sampled before the fourth cycle of nivolumab. The receptors shown here come from a human donor with classical Hodgkin lymphoma.

The rearrangement joins TRBV7-2 to TRBJ1-3; D not resolved. The CDR3 is made up of 15 amino acids. CDR1 is SGHTA and CDR2 is FQGNSA in the germline V gene. Trimming removed 1 base from V and 2 bases from J, with 9 bases in between. The CDR3 sequence: CASSLGRGTGNTIYF. The CDR3 DNA is TGTGCCAGCAGCTTAGGACGGGGTACTGGAAACACCATATATTTT.

This chain connects TRBV5-6 to TRBJ1-3, with D possibly being TRBD1 (5 bases). In germline, CDR1 is SGHDT, CDR2 YYEEEE. The V end lost 5 bases, the J end lost 4 bases, and 10 bases lay between the germline ends. This CDR3 spans 13 amino acids. CDR3 in DNA: TGTGCCAGCAGGGGGGACTCCGGAAACACCATATATTTT. Translation: CASRGDSGNTIYF.

This clone was observed once. The V gene is TRBV4-2, the J gene TRBJ2-2; D may match TRBD1 or TRBD2 (5 bases each). CDR1 is LGHNA and CDR2 is YNFKEQ in the germline V gene. V was shortened by 0 bases and J by 7 bases, with 9 bases between the two germline ends. This CDR3 comprises 14 residues. CDR3 DNA sequence: TGTGCCAGCAGCCAAGATTGGGGGATCGGGGAGCTGTTTTTT. The encoded protein is CASSQDWGIGELFF.

V gene TRBV10-3 combines with J gene TRBJ1-5; 9 bases fit TRBD1. V lost 10 bases to trimming and J lost 0 bases; unmatched junction nucleotides: 4. CDR1 and CDR2 from the germline V gene are ENHRY and SYGVKD. This CDR3 is built from 14 residues. CDR3 sequence reads: CATRQGDSNQPQHF. The CDR3 region has the DNA TGTGCCACCCGACAGGGGGATAGCAATCAGCCCCAGCATTTT.

V usage is TRBV6-6 and J usage is TRBJ2-5, with unresolved D. Germline values: CDR1 MNHNY, CDR2 SVGAGI (reference sequence). The CDR3 is made up of 12 amino acids. Trimming shortened V by 7 bases and J by 5 bases, and 11 bases separated the two germline ends. The CDR3 reads CASNEGSETQYF. The CDR3, as DNA: TGTGCCAGCAACGAAGGGTCCGAGACCCAGTACTTC.

The J gene is TRBJ1-1, the V gene TRBV5-4; D gene uncertain. Trimming took 4 bases from V and 0 from J, leaving 10 bases between them. The CDR3 has 14 residues. Germline V CDR1 and CDR2: SGHNT, YYREEE (reference sequence). CDR3 sequence: CASSPVTVNTEAFF. For the CDR3, the DNA is TGTGCCAGCAGCCCTGTAACAGTGAACACTGAAGCTTTCTTT. Full variable domain (rest looked up from reference TRBV5-4 and TRBJ1-1): ETGVTQSPTHLIKTRGQQVTLRCSSQSGHNTVSWYQQALGQGPQFIFQYYREEENGRGNFPPRFSGLQFPNYSSELNVNALELDDSALYLCASSPVTVNTEAFFGQGTRLTVV.

Only one count was recorded for this clone. The chain is built from TRBV7-3 and TRBJ2-1, with D perhaps TRBD2 (5 bases). The CDR3 loop spans 16 amino acids. Trimming stripped 2 bases from V and 3 bases from J, with 14 bases between. The V gene's germline CDR1 is SGHTA and CDR2 FQGTGA. The CDR3 nucleotides are TGTGCCAGCAGCTTAGTCGGCAGCGGATACTACAATGAGCAGTTCTTC. Translation gives CASSLVGSGYYNEQFF.

The V gene is TRBV6-5, the J gene TRBJ1-2, with 12 bases identical to TRBD1. Losses at the gene ends were 0 bases for V and 4 bases for J; bases not matched to a gene: 3. Germline V gene data show CDR1 as MNHEY and CDR2 as SVGAGI. The CDR3 has 16 residues. The CDR3 here is CASSYSGTGGLYGYTF. DNA of the CDR3: TGTGCCAGCAGTTACTCCGGGACAGGGGGCCTCTATGGCTACACCTTC.

V gene TRBV18 combines with J gene TRBJ2-5; D is undetermined. Per the germline V gene, CDR1 is KGHSH and CDR2 is LQKENI. Deletions cut 2 bases from V and 4 bases from J, with 11 bases between. The CDR3 length is 14 residues. In DNA, the CDR3 is TGTGCCAGCTCACCAAGGTCCTATCGAGAGACCCAGTACTTC. Translating gives CASSPRSYRETQYF.

This clone appeared a single time. This sequence joins TRBV5-1 and TRBJ2-7; unclear D gene. The germline gives CDR1 SGHRS, CDR2 YFSETQ. This CDR3 has 14 amino acids. V was trimmed by 0 bases and J by 4 bases, leaving 11 bases between them. The CDR3 spells CASSLEPSRYEQYF. The CDR3, as DNA: TGCGCCAGCAGCTTGGAACCTTCCAGATACGAGCAGTACTTC.

In DNA, the CDR3 is TGTGCCAGCAGCTTCGAGGTCAGCTACTACGAGCAGTACTTC. Its translation: CASSFEVSYYEQYF. The rearrangement uses TRBV5-5 and TRBJ2-7; no definite D call. Germline CDR1 reads SGHKS; CDR2 reads YYEKEE (reference sequence). V was clipped by 2 bases and J by 3 bases, with 12 bases between them. The CDR3 totals 14 residues.

This clone was counted a single time. The V and J genes are TRBV11-2 and TRBJ2-3, with D unresolved. The length of the CDR3 is 17 residues. Looked up from germline, CDR1 is SGHAT and CDR2 is FQNNGV. V was cut by 6 bases and J by 4 bases, with 23 bases left in between. The CDR3 loop is CASSMLFRPVLPDTQYF. The CDR3 coding sequence is TGTGCCAGCAGTATGCTTTTTAGGCCAGTCCTCCCAGATACGCAGTATTTT.

This chain links TRBV28 with TRBJ2-1, with 10 bases aligning to TRBD2. CDR1 MDHEN and CDR2 SYDVKM come from the germline V gene. V dropped 2 bases and J dropped 8; count of bases not matched to a gene: 3. The CDR3 loop spans 14 amino acids. DNA of the CDR3: TGTGCCAGCAGTTTACTAGCGGGGGTGGATGAGCAGTTCTTC. Residues: CASSLLAGVDEQFF. Full variable domain (remainder filled in from reference TRBV28 and TRBJ2-1): DVKVTQSSRYLVKRTGEKVFLECVQDMDHENMFWYRQDPGLGLRLIYFSYDVKMKEKGDIPEGYSVSREKKERFSLILESASTNQTSMYLCASSLLAGVDEQFFGPGTRLTVL.

The rearrangement uses TRBV2 and TRBJ2-7; D is unclear. Between the trimmed V and J ends, which lost 4 bases and 1 base, there was a span of 8 bases. Germline assignment: CDR1 SNHLY and CDR2 FYNNEI. The CDR3 sequence is 13 residues long. CDR3 amino acids: CASSGLPSYEQYF. Here the CDR3 DNA reads TGTGCCAGCAGTGGCCTCCCTTCCTACGAGCAGTACTTC.

This chain uses TRBV9 with TRBJ1-6; no definite D call. Per the germline V gene, CDR1 is SGDLS and CDR2 is YYNGEE. The CDR3 sequence is 15 residues long. V dropped 0 bases and J dropped 10 bases, with 14 bases sitting between them. The CDR3 sequence: CASSVGWRPSSPLHF. CDR3 in DNA: TGTGCCAGCAGCGTAGGGTGGCGGCCCAGCTCACCCCTCCACTTT.

The CDR3 protein is CASSLDMGEQPQHF. DNA for the CDR3: TGTGCCAGCAGCTTAGATATGGGTGAGCAGCCCCAGCATTTT. This chain joins TRBV7-9 and TRBJ1-5; D uncertain. The CDR3 contains 14 residues. Trimming took off 1 base at V and 7 bases at J, with 11 bases between the two ends. Germline CDR1 and CDR2: SEHNR and FQNEAQ (reference sequence). Using reference TRBV7-9 and TRBJ1-5 for the parts outside the CDR3, the full variable domain is DTGVSQNPRHKITKRGQNVTFRCDPISEHNRLYWYRQTLGQGPEFLTYFQNEAQLEKSRLLSDRFSAERPKGSFSTLEIQRTEQGDSAMYLCASSLDMGEQPQHFGDGTRLSIL.

This chain joins TRBV19 and TRBJ2-1; 7 bases align to TRBD2. J lost 5 bases, V lost 1 base, and 2 bases had no gene match. Germline V gene lookup returns CDR1 LNHDA and CDR2 SQIVND (reference sequence). This CDR3 comprises 14 residues. CDR3 in amino acids: CASSIVGGDNEQFF. As DNA, the CDR3 is TGTGCCAGTAGTATAGTGGGGGGGGACAATGAGCAGTTCTTC.

The gene calls are TRBV11-2 and TRBJ1-2; D might be TRBD1 (6 bases). Germline assignment: CDR1 SGHAT and CDR2 FQNNGV. The V end was cut by 5 bases, the J end by 4 bases, with 11 bases between. This CDR3 contains 13 residues. The CDR3 loop is CASSLRGSYGYTF. The CDR3 nucleotides are TGTGCCAGCAGCCTCAGGGGTTCCTATGGCTACACCTTC. The complete variable domain, with remaining parts taken from reference TRBV11-2 and TRBJ1-2, reads EAGVAQSPRYKIIEKRQSVAFWCNPISGHATLYWYQQILGQGPKLLIQFQNNGVVDDSQLPKDRFSAERLKGVDSTLKIQPAKLEDSAVYLCASSLRGSYGYTFGSGTRLTVV.

The chain recombines TRBV9 with TRBJ2-6, with TRBD1 as a possible D gene (5 bases). V dropped 3 bases and J dropped 0 bases, with 19 bases sitting between them. CDR3 length: 19 amino acids. Germline loops: CDR1 SGDLS, CDR2 YYNGEE. This CDR3 reads CASSAISAGPLSGANVLTF. CDR3 sequence (DNA): TGTGCCAGCAGCGCAATTTCGGCAGGGCCCCTCTCTGGGGCCAACGTCCTGACTTTC.

This rearrangement joins TRBV28 to TRBJ2-7; D is possibly TRBD2 (5 bases). The CDR3 extends over 13 amino acids. V was cut by 1 base and J by 6 bases, with 10 bases left in between. Germline CDR1 is MDHEN and CDR2 is SYDVKM. The CDR3 region is CASSLSRGSEQYF. The CDR3 DNA reads as TGTGCCAGCAGTTTATCCCGGGGTTCCGAGCAGTACTTC.

On this clone: This specimen includes other DNA sequences encoding the same CDR3. The chain uses TRBV29-1 and TRBJ2-7, with TRBD1 matching 7 bases. This CDR3 is 13 amino acids long. Germline CDR1 reads SQVTM; CDR2 reads ANQGSEA. J lost 6 bases, V lost 3 bases, and 8 bases had no gene match. CDR3 coding DNA: TGCAGCGTTGAGGGGGACAGCCTTGTCGAGCAGTACTTC. This encodes CSVEGDSLVEQYF.

V usage is TRBV11-3 and J usage is TRBJ1-1; D is possibly TRBD1 (5 bases). V was shortened by 0 bases and J by 6 bases, with 8 bases between the two germline ends. Per germline, CDR1 SGHNT and CDR2 YENEEA. The CDR3 loop spans 13 amino acids. CDR3 nucleotide sequence: TGTGCCAGCAGCTTAGATGGGGGGTCTGAAGCTTTCTTT. It encodes CASSLDGGSEAFF.

The chain links TRBV7-9 to TRBJ2-7; D remains unclear. CDR3 length: 12 residues. V was shortened by 1 base and J by 12 bases, with 13 bases between the two germline ends. CDR1 and CDR2 from the germline V gene are SEHNR and FQNEAQ (reference sequence). CDR3 protein: CASSLDVWVRYF. The CDR3 nucleotides are TGTGCCAGCAGCTTAGATGTTTGGGTTCGGTACTTC.

The chain carries TRBV5-1 and TRBJ2-1; 9 bases align to TRBD1. The ends lost 4 bases at V and 5 bases at J; junction bases unmatched: 7. Germline loops: CDR1 SGHRS, CDR2 YFSETQ. This CDR3 spans 15 amino acids. The CDR3 DNA reads as TGCGCCAGCAGCGAAGGACAGGGGTGGAACAATGAGCAGTTCTTC. Translating gives CASSEGQGWNNEQFF.

The chain joins TRBV28 to TRBJ1-3; no reliable D call. V lost 3 bases, J lost 1 base, and 4 bases lay in between. The CDR3 spans 13 residues. The germline gives CDR1 MDHEN, CDR2 SYDVKM. The CDR3, as DNA: TGTGCCAGCAGTTTTCCGTCTGGAAACACCATATATTTT. Amino acid sequence: CASSFPSGNTIYF.

The chain has TRBV5-4 and TRBJ2-3; 7 nucleotides line up with TRBD1. This CDR3 has 16 amino acids. Germline-derived CDR1 and CDR2 are SGHNT and YYREEE (reference sequence). Trimming cost V 4 bases and J 0 bases; bases outside gene matches: 8. The CDR3 sequence: CASSLPTGMSTDTQYF. CDR3 bases: TGTGCCAGCAGCCTACCGACAGGGATGAGCACAGATACGCAGTATTTT.

The V gene is TRBV11-2, the J gene TRBJ2-1, with D tentatively TRBD1 (5 bases). The CDR3 contains 14 residues. Germline assignment: CDR1 SGHAT and CDR2 FQNNGV. Deletions cut 6 bases from V and 4 bases from J, with 13 bases between. CDR3 sequence: CASRTPRGYNEQFF. CDR3 DNA sequence: TGTGCCAGCAGGACCCCAAGGGGTTACAATGAGCAGTTCTTC.

J is TRBJ1-4 and V is TRBV5-6, with D possibly being TRBD1 (6 bases). CDR1 is SGHDT, CDR2 YYEEEE, per germline. The CDR3 consists of 16 residues. V gave up 3 bases and J gave up 5 bases, with 17 bases separating them. The CDR3 sequence: CASSSDWGRENEKLFF. As DNA, the CDR3 is TGTGCCAGCAGCTCCGATTGGGGGCGGGAGAATGAAAAACTGTTTTTT.

This chain links TRBV15 with TRBJ2-1, with 8 bases identical to TRBD2. V lost 4 bases, J lost 0 bases, and 8 bases stayed unmatched. The length of the CDR3 is 17 residues. Germline assignment: CDR1 LNHNV and CDR2 YYDKDF (reference sequence). Written as DNA, the CDR3 is TGTGCCACCAGCACCAAGCGGGAGCTGAGCTCCTACAATGAGCAGTTCTTC. Translation gives CATSTKRELSSYNEQFF.